The 8 T cell receptor beta chains below come from one sample, sequenced in a study of T cell changes during pregnancy in multiple sclerosis. The data were produced by immunoSEQ multiplex PCR, yet TCRdb's version contains in-frame clones alone and is incomplete. This sample has about 64,000 clones, with approximately 91% found just once. The material sequenced was peripheral blood, taken in the second trimester of pregnancy. These receptors were collected from a female donor with multiple sclerosis, enrolled in a pregnancy study.

V usage is TRBV13 and J usage is TRBJ1-1, with 8 bases identical to TRBD1. The germline CDR1 and CDR2 sequences are PRHDT and FYEKMQ (reference sequence). V shed 1 base, J shed 2 bases, and the junction held 3 bases outside the gene matches. The length of the CDR3 is 15 residues. CDR3 residues: CASSLEQGGNTEAFF. In nucleotides, the CDR3 is TGTGCCAGCAGCTTAGAACAGGGGGGTAACACTGAAGCTTTCTTT.

The rearrangement uses TRBV19 and TRBJ1-3; D might be TRBD1 (6 bases). The CDR3 has 15 residues. V lost 4 bases, J lost 0 bases, and 10 bases lay in between. Looked up from germline, CDR1 is LNHDA and CDR2 is SQIVND (reference sequence). CDR3 protein: CASSKIRGSGNTIYF. The CDR3 DNA sequence: TGTGCCAGTAGTAAGATCAGGGGCTCTGGAAACACCATATATTTT.

The V and J genes are TRBV11-2 and TRBJ1-1; a weak D match, TRBD1 (5 bases). Germline V gene data show CDR1 as SGHAT and CDR2 as FQNNGV. V gave up 2 bases and J gave up 0 bases, with 13 bases separating them. The CDR3 has 16 residues. The CDR3 spells CASSLNVGVMNTEAFF. As DNA, the CDR3 is TGTGCCAGCAGCTTAAACGTAGGGGTAATGAACACTGAAGCTTTCTTT. Full variable domain (missing parts from reference TRBV11-2 and TRBJ1-1): EAGVAQSPRYKIIEKRQSVAFWCNPISGHATLYWYQQILGQGPKLLIQFQNNGVVDDSQLPKDRFSAERLKGVDSTLKIQPAKLEDSAVYLCASSLNVGVMNTEAFFGQGTRLTVV.

The V and J genes are TRBV11-2 and TRBJ1-2; unclear D gene. The length of the CDR3 is 10 residues. The V gene's germline CDR1 is SGHAT and CDR2 FQNNGV. For the CDR3, the DNA is TGTGCTACGGGAAACTATGGCTACACCTTC. Encoded protein: CATGNYGYTF.

V gene TRBV19 combines with J gene TRBJ1-1; D uncertain. Germline lookup yields CDR1 LNHDA and CDR2 SQIVND (reference sequence). The CDR3 loop spans 14 amino acids. V was cut by 7 bases and J by 1 base, with 13 bases left in between. The CDR3 region is CASTYGEGNTEAFF. In nucleotides, the CDR3 is TGTGCCAGTACCTATGGGGAGGGGAACACTGAAGCTTTCTTT.

A few counts support this clone. The chain couples TRBV5-1 to TRBJ2-7, with TRBD1 matching 10 bases. Losses at the gene ends were 4 bases for V and 6 bases for J; bases not matched to a gene: 10. Germline V lookup: CDR1 SGHRS, CDR2 YFSETQ. The CDR3 extends over 15 amino acids. The CDR3 spells CASSVPDRGLGEQYF. CDR3 bases: TGCGCCAGCAGCGTCCCAGACAGGGGGCTGGGCGAGCAGTACTTC. The full variable domain, its missing parts supplied by reference TRBV5-1 and TRBJ2-7, is KAGVTQTPRYLIKTRGQQVTLSCSPISGHRSVSWYQQTPGQGLQFLFEYFSETQRNKGNFPGRFSGRQFSNSRSEMNVSTLELGDSALYLCASSVPDRGLGEQYFGPGTRLTVT.

The chain couples TRBV5-1 to TRBJ1-4; perhaps TRBD1 as D (6 bases). Germline assignment: CDR1 SGHRS and CDR2 YFSETQ. The V gene lost 1 base and the J gene lost 7 bases, with 11 bases spanning the gap. The CDR3 covers 14 residues. CDR3 loop: CASSLKGVGEKLFF. Written as DNA, the CDR3 is TGCGCCAGCAGCTTGAAGGGGGTAGGTGAAAAACTGTTTTTT. Full variable domain (outside the CDR3, taken from reference TRBV5-1 and TRBJ1-4): KAGVTQTPRYLIKTRGQQVTLSCSPISGHRSVSWYQQTPGQGLQFLFEYFSETQRNKGNFPGRFSGRQFSNSRSEMNVSTLELGDSALYLCASSLKGVGEKLFFGSGTQLSVL.

The rearrangement links TRBV2 to TRBJ2-5; 7 nucleotides match TRBD1. The V gene's germline CDR1 is SNHLY and CDR2 FYNNEI. There are 15 residues in the CDR3. V lost 5 bases and J lost 5; bases outside the gene matches: 11. Here the CDR3 DNA reads TGTGCCAGCAGTTTACTGACAGGGTCTCAGGAGACCCAGTACTTC. It translates to CASSLLTGSQETQYF. The variable domain in full, with the rest retrieved from reference TRBV2 and TRBJ2-5, is EPEVTQTPSHQVTQMGQEVILRCVPISNHLYFYWYRQILGQKVEFLVSFYNNEISEKSEIFDDQFSVERPDGSNFTLKIRSTKLEDSAMYFCASSLLTGSQETQYFGPGTRLLVL.